The present T cell receptor beta chain was sequenced within a study of blood T cell repertoires in COVID-19. In the original workflow: Amplification of reference gene primers was used by the study to estimate nucleated cell counts. Some clones are missing from TCRdb's copy, which holds only in-frame ones; the method was immunoSEQ multiplex PCR. The DNA was the basis for D and trimming; V, J and clone size are from that table. The repertoire includes around 200,000 clones, approximately 87% of them detected once, and less than 25% sits in the top ten. This clone was observed once. The sequence came from a man between 65 and 85 years old with active or convalescent COVID-19. Sequenced material: peripheral blood.

The CDR3: CASSVDFNTGELFF. CDR3 nucleotide sequence: TGTGCCAGCAGCGTGGACTTTAACACCGGGGAGCTGTTTTTT. The gene calls are TRBV9 and TRBJ2-2, with D perhaps matching TRBD2 (5 bases). Looked up from germline, CDR1 is SGDLS and CDR2 is YYNGEE. V dropped 2 bases and J dropped 2 bases, with 7 bases sitting between them. The CDR3 totals 14 residues.